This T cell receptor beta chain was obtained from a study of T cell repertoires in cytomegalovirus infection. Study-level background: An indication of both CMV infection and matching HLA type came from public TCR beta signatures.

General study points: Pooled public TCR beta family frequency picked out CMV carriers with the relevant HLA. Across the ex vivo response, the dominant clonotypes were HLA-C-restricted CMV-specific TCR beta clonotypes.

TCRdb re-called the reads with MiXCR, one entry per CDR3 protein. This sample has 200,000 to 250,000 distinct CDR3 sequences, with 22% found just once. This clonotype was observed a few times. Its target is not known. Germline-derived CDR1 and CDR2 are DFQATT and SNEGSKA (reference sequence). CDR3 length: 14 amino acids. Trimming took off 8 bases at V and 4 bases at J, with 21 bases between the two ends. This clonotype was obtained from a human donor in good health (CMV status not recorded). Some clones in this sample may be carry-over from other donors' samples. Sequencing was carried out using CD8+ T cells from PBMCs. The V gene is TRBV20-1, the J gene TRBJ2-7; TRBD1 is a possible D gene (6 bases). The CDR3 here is CSMSKTGTGYEQYF. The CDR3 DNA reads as TGCAGTATGTCCAAGACAGGCACAGGGTACGAGCAGTACTTC.